In its sample, the clone carrying this TCR beta chain was seen a few times. Its antigen is not known. This specimen belongs to a study of metastatic and nonmetastatic thyroid tumors. Study summary: Samples came from malignant and benign thyroid patients, and repertoires were compared across blood and tumor or nodule tissue. Regarding the study as a whole: Benign nodules were reported to have significantly lower TCR beta diversity than malignant thyroid tumors, in blood and tumor.

Original handling: A classifier for distant metastasis in papillary thyroid cancer was constructed using CDR3 differences observed across clinicopathological groups. TCRdb re-called clones via MiXCR from the PCR reads. TCRdb's processing, not the authors' own work, is the source of the V and J calls. The table lists fewer than 20,000 clones, about 20% of them singletons. The germline V gene has CDR1 MDHEN and CDR2 SYDVKM. CDR3 length: 14 residues. V shed 5 bases and J 8 bases; nucleotides not matched to a gene: 9. Thyroid surgery had not been preceded by any treatment in any patient. This clonotype was sampled from a female donor with papillary thyroid cancer or a benign thyroid nodule (not recorded which). Some clones in this sample may be carry-over from other donors' samples. The sample comprised adjacent normal tissue. This sequence joins TRBV28 and TRBJ2-4, with 7 bases fitting TRBD1. The CDR3 DNA is TGTGCCAGCAGTCAGCCAGACAGGGTCGACATTCAGTACTTC. As protein: CASSQPDRVDIQYF.